A single sample gave rise to the 13 T cell receptor beta chains below, sequenced in a study of PD-L1 blockade in urothelial cancer. Libraries were prepared by immunoSEQ multiplex PCR; TCRdb keeps only in-frame clonotypes and omits some of them. The repertoire consists of tens of thousands of clones, with 70% to 85% occurring once and the leading ten covering approximately 2.9%. This specimen consisted of PBMCs, obtained around atezolizumab (anti-PD-L1) treatment. The source of these receptors is a man aged 70 or older with urothelial cancer.

The CDR3 spells CAISELRESHEQYF. In DNA, the CDR3 is TGTGCCATCAGTGAACTGAGGGAGTCCCACGAGCAGTACTTC. The rearrangement uses TRBV10-3 and TRBJ2-7; possible D gene TRBD2, 5 bases. The CDR3 loop spans 14 amino acids. Germline CDR1 is ENHRY and CDR2 is SYGVKD. With 3 bases removed from V and 5 bases from J, the gap between germline ends came to 14 bases.

The chain combines TRBV5-1 with TRBJ2-7; 7 bases match TRBD1. V shed 0 bases, J shed 2 bases, and the junction held 2 bases outside the gene matches. This CDR3 has 14 residues. Germline values: CDR1 SGHRS, CDR2 YFSETQ. The chain's CDR3 is CASSLGQGAYEQYF. In DNA, the CDR3 is TGCGCCAGCAGCTTGGGACAGGGTGCCTACGAGCAGTACTTC.

The genes are TRBV5-4 and TRBJ2-3; 8 bases are a match to TRBD2. The CDR3 is 18 residues long. The trim removed 4 bases at V and 2 bases at J, leaving 15 bases unmatched. Germline V CDR1 and CDR2: SGHNT, YYREEE (reference sequence). CDR3 in amino acids: CASSPLTREAIFTDTQYF. In DNA form, the CDR3 reads TGTGCCAGCAGCCCCCTTACGCGGGAGGCCATATTCACAGATACGCAGTATTTT.

The V call is TRBV5-1, the J call TRBJ2-5; D possibly corresponds to TRBD1 (6 bases). Germline-derived CDR1 and CDR2 are SGHRS and YFSETQ. There are 16 residues in the CDR3. V was cut by 2 bases and J by 2 bases, with 16 bases left in between. The DNA of the CDR3 is TGCGCCAGCAGCTTTAATTCGGGACACTCACAAGAGACCCAGTACTTC. This translates into CASSFNSGHSQETQYF.

This clone was recorded at least ten times. V and J are TRBV27 and TRBJ1-1; D uncertain. Trimming pared 1 base from V and 0 bases from J, leaving 12 bases between. Per germline, CDR1 MNHEY and CDR2 SMNVEV (reference sequence). This CDR3 has 16 amino acids. The DNA of the CDR3 is TGTGCCAGCAGTTTATGGGCCAGTTTAATGAACACTGAAGCTTTCTTT. This sequence encodes CASSLWASLMNTEAFF.

The chain employs TRBV6-6 and TRBJ2-7, with TRBD2 identical over 9 bases. The V gene's germline CDR1 is MNHNY and CDR2 SVGAGI (reference sequence). This CDR3 region has 15 residues. V dropped 4 bases and J dropped 2; count of bases not matched to a gene: 6. The CDR3 DNA reads TGTGCCAGCAGTTTAGCGGGAGAGGGCCCCTACGAGCAGTACTTC. Translation gives CASSLAGEGPYEQYF.

The gene calls are TRBV29-1 and TRBJ1-1; no definite D call. Germline V gene lookup returns CDR1 SQVTM and CDR2 ANQGSEA. This CDR3 contains 12 residues. Deletions cut 3 bases from V and 2 bases from J, with 7 bases between. CDR3 residues: CSVDSDNTEAFF. The DNA for the CDR3 is TGCAGCGTTGACTCAGATAACACTGAAGCTTTCTTT.

The gene calls are TRBV7-8 and TRBJ1-4, with D hard to call. The V end was cut by 3 bases, the J end by 0 bases, with 11 bases between. This CDR3 contains 16 residues. Looked up from germline, CDR1 is SGHVS and CDR2 is FQNEAQ. In DNA, the CDR3 is TGTGCCAGCAGCTTCCTCGTGGCAGCAACTAATGAAAAACTGTTTTTT. Translating gives CASSFLVAATNEKLFF.

CDR3 coding DNA: TGTGCCTGGAGTGTATTTCTCGGCGGGAGTCAATCCGGGGAGCTGTTTTTT. Translating gives CAWSVFLGGSQSGELFF. The V gene is TRBV30, the J gene TRBJ2-2; TRBD2 aligns across 7 bases. Germline-derived CDR1 and CDR2 are GTSNPN and SVGIG (reference sequence). J lost 6 bases, V lost 0 bases, and 13 bases had no gene match. This CDR3 contains 17 residues.

V gene TRBV28 combines with J gene TRBJ2-3, with D perhaps matching TRBD1 (5 bases). The V end lost 5 bases, the J end lost 10 bases, and 25 bases lay between the germline ends. The CDR3 has 16 amino acids. Germline V gene sequence: CDR1 MDHEN, CDR2 SYDVKM. CDR3 coding DNA: TGTGCCAGCAGTCCACAAAAGGGGCTATCCCTCACCGCGCAGTATTTT. Translation gives CASSPQKGLSLTAQYF.

The J gene is TRBJ1-1, the V gene TRBV18, with D unresolved. Trimming removed 3 bases at V and 2 bases at J, with 10 bases between. The CDR3 consists of 14 residues. Germline assignment: CDR1 KGHSH and CDR2 LQKENI. For the CDR3, the DNA is TGTGCCAGCTCACCGGCAGGCATTAACACTGAAGCTTTCTTT. Translating gives CASSPAGINTEAFF. Full variable domain (remainder filled in from reference TRBV18 and TRBJ1-1): NAGVMQNPRHLVRRRGQEARLRCSPMKGHSHVYWYRQLPEEGLKFMVYLQKENIIDESGMPKERFSAEFPKEGPSILRIQQVVRGDSAAYFCASSPAGINTEAFFGQGTRLTVV.

J is TRBJ2-1 and V is TRBV6-5, with D possibly TRBD1 on 5 matching bases. The CDR3 extends over 15 amino acids. CDR1 MNHEY and CDR2 SVGAGI come from the germline V gene. The V and J ends lost 2 bases and 6 bases respectively, with 14 bases between them. The CDR3 sequence: CASSYLGQGSNEQFF. In nucleotides, the CDR3 is TGTGCCAGCAGTTACCTGGGGCAGGGTAGCAATGAGCAGTTCTTC.

The V and J genes are TRBV7-6 and TRBJ1-2; 8 positions match TRBD1. V trimming: 5 bases; J trimming: 6 bases; junction bases outside the gene matches: 8. The CDR3 has 14 amino acids. Germline CDR1 reads SGHVS; CDR2 reads FNYEAQ. The CDR3 nucleotides are TGTGCCAGCAGCCGGACACTGGGACAGGATGGCTACACCTTC. Translating gives CASSRTLGQDGYTF.